The entry below describes one TCR beta chain. Its antigen is undetermined. The data were produced by immunoSEQ multiplex PCR, yet TCRdb's version contains in-frame clones alone and is incomplete. The sample consists of more than 70,000 clones, over 75% of them appearing once. The data were obtained in a study of OX40 agonist ivuxolimab in advanced cancers. Study-wide results and caveats: Expansion of clones was among the lowest in partial responders at 0.1-3.0 mg/kg.

CDR1 and CDR2 from the germline V gene are PRHDT and FYEKMQ (reference sequence). The CDR3 loop spans 14 amino acids. Trimming took 5 bases from V and 10 from J, leaving 15 bases between them. This chain joins TRBV13 and TRBJ1-6, with D maybe TRBD1 (6 bases). This sample comprised CD4+ or CD8+ T cells sorted from blood, obtained in a trial of the OX40 agonist ivuxolimab. The receptor was derived from an adult with an advanced solid tumor such as melanoma, head and neck, liver or kidney cancer. The CDR3 nucleotides read TGTGCCAGCAGCCCCGGGGGGGCCCGATCACCCCTCCACTTT. Amino acid sequence: CASSPGGARSPLHF.